The 31 T cell receptor beta chains in this list originate from one sample, sequenced in a study of cytomegalovirus exposure and HLA in healthy donors. PCR used 60 Vbeta primers and 13 Jbeta primers. Produced via immunoSEQ multiplex PCR; TCRdb's table is partial and in-frame only. This table holds approximately 200,000 clones, 80% to 85% found once. Material for sequencing was PBMCs. The receptors originated from a woman under 30 in good health and CMV-seropositive.

The chain links TRBV7-9 to TRBJ1-2, with D hard to call. The V and J ends lost 5 bases and 4 bases respectively, with 17 bases between them. CDR1 SEHNR and CDR2 FQNEAQ come from the germline V gene (reference sequence). This CDR3 has 15 amino acids. The CDR3 bases are TGTGCCAGCAGCCGCGCGGGCGGGGAAGCCTATGGCTACACCTTC. Amino acids: CASSRAGGEAYGYTF. The whole variable domain, filled in from reference TRBV7-9 and TRBJ1-2, reads DTGVSQNPRHKITKRGQNVTFRCDPISEHNRLYWYRQTLGQGPEFLTYFQNEAQLEKSRLLSDRFSAERPKGSFSTLEIQRTEQGDSAMYLCASSRAGGEAYGYTFGSGTRLTVV.

This rearrangement joins TRBV7-2 to TRBJ2-1; 8 nucleotides match TRBD1. V was pared by 1 base and J by 4 bases, with 3 bases of the junction left unmatched. Germline V CDR1 and CDR2: SGHTA, FQGNSA. This CDR3 is 15 amino acids long. The CDR3 spells CASSLEGQAYNEQFF. As DNA, the CDR3 is TGTGCCAGCAGCTTAGAGGGACAGGCATACAATGAGCAGTTCTTC.

Turning to this clone: The same CDR3 also results from other DNA sequences found in this sample. The chain uses TRBV5-4 and TRBJ1-2; D not certain. The germline V gene has CDR1 SGHNT and CDR2 YYREEE (reference sequence). The CDR3 totals 14 residues. V was clipped by 2 bases and J by 1 base, with 9 bases between them. The CDR3 DNA reads TGTGCCAGCAGCTTTGTACGGAGTAACTATGGCTACACCTTC. Translated, it gives CASSFVRSNYGYTF.

The chain uses TRBV7-8 and TRBJ2-1; TRBD2 matches 11 bases. V was clipped by 4 bases and J by 5 bases; unmatched bases: 4. This CDR3 comprises 15 residues. Per the germline V gene, CDR1 is SGHVS and CDR2 is FQNEAQ. CDR3 DNA sequence: TGTGCCAGCAGCTGGGGGACTAGCGGCCACAATGAGCAGTTCTTC. It is translated as CASSWGTSGHNEQFF. Full variable domain (missing parts from reference TRBV7-8 and TRBJ2-1): GAGVSQSPRYKVAKRGQDVALRCDPISGHVSLFWYQQALGQGPEFLTYFQNEAQLDKSGLPSDRFFAERPEGSVSTLKIQRTQQEDSAVYLCASSWGTSGHNEQFFGPGTRLTVL.

The rearrangement links TRBV21-1 to TRBJ2-7; the DNA was not compared with TRBD2, the D call given in the table. TRBV21-1 is an annotated pseudogene. CDR3 size: 16 residues. CDR3 sequence: CASSNKRGLVHYEQYV. The CDR3 region has the DNA TGTGCCAGCAGCAATAAGCGGGGGCTGGTCCACTACGAGCAGTACGTC.

This clone was detected only a few times. V gene TRBV30 combines with J gene TRBJ2-3; 10 nucleotides align to TRBD2. CDR1 and CDR2 (germline): GTSNPN, SVGIG (reference sequence). V was pared by 6 bases and J by 13 bases, with 4 bases of the junction left unmatched. CDR3 length: 10 amino acids. CDR3 loop: CACGLAGEYF. Here the CDR3 DNA reads TGTGCCTGTGGTCTAGCGGGGGAGTATTTT.

The V gene is TRBV9, the J gene TRBJ1-3; 7 bases map to TRBD1. The CDR3 has 15 residues. The V gene end was trimmed by 4 bases and the J gene end by 2 bases; junction bases not matched to a gene: 6. The germline gives CDR1 SGDLS, CDR2 YYNGEE. CDR3: CASSLTGDPGNTIYF. CDR3 nucleotides: TGTGCCAGCAGCCTTACAGGGGATCCTGGAAACACCATATATTTT.

J is TRBJ2-1 and V is TRBV7-9; 8 positions agree with TRBD2. Looked up from germline, CDR1 is SEHNR and CDR2 is FQNEAQ (reference sequence). Unmatched junction bases numbered 7, after V lost 5 bases and J lost 1 base. This CDR3 has 16 residues. The CDR3 DNA follows: TGTGCCAGCAGCCTACCCGGGGGGGGATCCTACAATGAGCAGTTCTTC. This sequence encodes CASSLPGGGSYNEQFF.

This chain joins TRBV5-8 and TRBJ1-6; D is perhaps TRBD1 (6 bases). The V end lost 1 base, the J end lost 6 bases, and 20 bases lay between the germline ends. CDR3 length: 18 residues. Germline lookup yields CDR1 SGHTS and CDR2 YDEGEE. The DNA for the CDR3 is TGTGCCAGCAGCTTGAGAACAGGGTGGGATTTTAGTAATTCACCCCTCCACTTT. Amino acid sequence: CASSLRTGWDFSNSPLHF.

The chain employs TRBV7-9 and TRBJ2-3, with D hard to call. Trimming cost V 5 bases and J 5 bases, with 8 bases left between them. This CDR3 is built from 12 residues. Germline V gives CDR1 SEHNR, CDR2 FQNEAQ (reference sequence). The CDR3 nucleotides are TGTGCCAGCAGCCCCTACCTAGATACGCAGTATTTT. It encodes CASSPYLDTQYF.

The V and J genes are TRBV6-5 and TRBJ1-2; weak D call: TRBD1 (6 bases). V gave up 0 bases and J gave up 6 bases, with 8 bases separating them. The CDR3 is 13 residues long. Germline assignment: CDR1 MNHEY and CDR2 SVGAGI. The CDR3 region has the DNA TGTGCCAGCAGTTACTCGAACAGGGATGGCTACACCTTC. Residues: CASSYSNRDGYTF.

The rearrangement uses TRBV5-1 and TRBJ2-4; D remains ambiguous. The CDR3 length is 15 residues. CDR1 and CDR2 (germline): SGHRS, YFSETQ. Between the trimmed V and J ends, which lost 2 bases and 0 bases, there was a span of 9 bases. The CDR3 region is CASSFDNLAKNIQYF. For the CDR3, the DNA is TGCGCCAGCAGCTTCGACAACTTAGCCAAAAACATTCAGTACTTC.

A note on this clone: Without the conserved terminal phenylalanine or tryptophan, this CDR3 likely stems from a read error. The rearrangement links TRBV5-6 to TRBJ1-2, with D perhaps TRBD1 (6 bases). The CDR3 runs to 13 residues. The V and J ends lost 3 bases and 6 bases respectively, with 12 bases between them. The germline CDR1 and CDR2 sequences are SGHDT and YYEEEE. The CDR3 DNA sequence: TGTGCCAGCAGCTCCACAGGGCTTGATGGCTACACCCTC. Amino acids: CASSSTGLDGYTL.

This rearrangement joins TRBV28 to TRBJ2-7; 10 nucleotides line up with TRBD2. The CDR3 sequence is 16 residues long. Germline V gene data show CDR1 as MDHEN and CDR2 as SYDVKM. V lost 3 bases, J lost 7 bases, and 12 bases stayed unmatched. The CDR3 reads CASSLPTGAGGREQYF. The DNA of the CDR3 is TGTGCCAGCAGTTTGCCTACTGGAGCGGGGGGGCGGGAGCAGTACTTC.

This sequence joins TRBV9 and TRBJ1-4; 9 nucleotides agree with TRBD1. Per germline, CDR1 SGDLS and CDR2 YYNGEE. There are 15 residues in the CDR3. The V and J ends lost 4 bases and 7 bases, in that order; junction bases with no gene match: 8. The CDR3 region is CASSPRQGGIEKLFF. In DNA form, the CDR3 reads TGTGCCAGCAGCCCACGACAGGGGGGGATTGAAAAACTGTTTTTT.

The chain couples TRBV5-1 to TRBJ2-7, with 7 bases aligning to TRBD1. Trimming cost V 5 bases and J 5 bases; bases outside gene matches: 7. The germline V gene has CDR1 SGHRS and CDR2 YFSETQ. The CDR3 totals 13 residues. CDR3 coding DNA: TGCGCCAGCAGGAAAACAGGGGCGGACGAGCAGTACTTC. It yields the protein CASRKTGADEQYF.

The CDR3 DNA reads TGTGCCAGCGGGGCTTCTTACAGACGAAATTCACCCCTCCACTTT. It specifies CASGASYRRNSPLHF. The gene calls are TRBV6-5 and TRBJ1-6; D possibly corresponds to TRBD1 (5 bases). Germline loops: CDR1 MNHEY, CDR2 SVGAGI. Trimming left V 8 bases short and J 7 bases short, with 18 bases between. The CDR3 contains 15 residues.

The chain couples TRBV30 to TRBJ2-5; 8 bases are shared with TRBD1. Trimming cost V 5 bases and J 2 bases; bases outside gene matches: 10. The germline V gene has CDR1 GTSNPN and CDR2 SVGIG (reference sequence). The CDR3 contains 15 residues. The CDR3 region has the DNA TGTGCCTGGCAAAGGACAGGGACTTATCAAGAGACCCAGTACTTC. Amino acids: CAWQRTGTYQETQYF.

The J gene is TRBJ2-7, the V gene TRBV7-2; TRBD2 is a possible D gene (6 bases). Germline values: CDR1 SGHTA, CDR2 FQGNSA. The CDR3 covers 15 residues. V was cut by 0 bases and J by 1 base, with 10 bases left in between. In DNA, the CDR3 is TGTGCCAGCAGCTTAGCGCACGGAGGGTCCTACGAGCAGTACTTC. It encodes CASSLAHGGSYEQYF.

This clone was seen a single time. The chain has TRBV6-1 and TRBJ2-7, with 7 bases fitting TRBD1. Looked up from germline, CDR1 is MNHNS and CDR2 is SASEGT. This CDR3 contains 15 residues. Trimming at V came to 4 bases and at J to 7 bases, leaving 13 bases not matched to a gene. The CDR3 sequence: CASSVLGQAPREQYV. In DNA, the CDR3 is TGTGCCAGCAGTGTGCTCGGACAGGCACCGAGGGAGCAGTACGTC.

V is TRBV4-1 and J is TRBJ2-7; 8 positions agree with TRBD2. The V gene's germline CDR1 is MGHRA and CDR2 YSYEKL. Trimming cost V 1 base and J 1 base; bases outside gene matches: 0. The CDR3 extends over 14 amino acids. CDR3 protein: CASSQAGGSYEQYF. The CDR3 nucleotides read TGCGCCAGCAGCCAAGCGGGGGGGTCCTACGAGCAGTACTTC.

The chain employs TRBV19 and TRBJ2-7; no definite D call. Trimming took off 3 bases at V and 0 bases at J, with 9 bases between the two ends. Germline V gives CDR1 LNHDA, CDR2 SQIVND (reference sequence). The CDR3 contains 14 residues. CDR3 nucleotide sequence: TGTGCCAGTAGTATGAACAGCTTCTCCTACGAGCAGTACTTC. It yields the protein CASSMNSFSYEQYF.

This chain connects TRBV4-1 to TRBJ2-5, with 11 bases identical to TRBD2. This CDR3 contains 17 residues. CDR1 MGHRA and CDR2 YSYEKL come from the germline V gene. Trimming removed 1 base from V and 3 bases from J; junction bases left unmatched: 7. The CDR3 nucleotides read TGCGCCAGCAGCCAAGTCTTCGGGACTAGCGGAAAAGAGACCCAGTACTTC. This encodes CASSQVFGTSGKETQYF.

The J gene is TRBJ2-3, the V gene TRBV6-4, with 10 bases identical to TRBD2. J was trimmed by 5 bases and V by 6 bases; bases with no gene match: 8. The CDR3 spans 15 residues. Germline CDR1 MRHNA, CDR2 SNTAGT. The DNA for the CDR3 is TGTGCCAGCAGGGAGGCTAGCGGGGGAGGAGATACGCAGTATTTT. Its protein product is CASREASGGGDTQYF.

The gene calls are TRBV25-1 and TRBJ1-2; TRBD1 aligns across 11 bases. The CDR3 runs to 15 residues. V shed 6 bases, J shed 6 bases, and the junction held 9 bases outside the gene matches. The V gene's germline CDR1 is MGHDK and CDR2 SYGVNS. This chain's CDR3 is CASSRTGGERNGYTF. The CDR3 coding sequence is TGTGCCAGCAGCAGGACAGGGGGCGAGAGGAATGGCTACACCTTC.

This chain connects TRBV7-9 to TRBJ2-3; no clear D. The CDR3 has 13 residues. Germline lookup yields CDR1 SEHNR and CDR2 FQNEAQ (reference sequence). With 5 bases removed from V and 5 bases from J, the gap between germline ends came to 11 bases. The CDR3 nucleotides are TGTGCCAGCAGCCCACCCGCGGAAGATACGCAGTATTTT. Translation: CASSPPAEDTQYF.

This clone was detected a few times. This chain uses TRBV20-1 with TRBJ1-3; D is uncertain. Germline CDR1 reads DFQATT; CDR2 reads SNEGSKA (reference sequence). The V end was cut by 5 bases, the J end by 8 bases, with 10 bases between. The CDR3 runs to 11 residues. The CDR3 DNA follows: TGCAGTGCTTTAGAGGCGTACACCATATATTTT. This gives the protein CSALEAYTIYF.

The chain couples TRBV28 to TRBJ2-5; D possibly corresponds to TRBD1 (6 bases). The germline V and J ends were trimmed by 7 bases and 1 base, with 16 bases remaining between them. The germline V gene encodes CDR1 MDHEN and CDR2 SYDVKM. The CDR3 has 15 amino acids. CDR3 protein: CASTQGWRLQETQYF. CDR3 sequence (DNA): TGTGCCAGCACTCAGGGGTGGCGGCTCCAAGAGACCCAGTACTTC.

The chain combines TRBV11-2 with TRBJ2-7; D call uncertain. The CDR3 is 14 amino acids. Germline V gene sequence: CDR1 SGHAT, CDR2 FQNNGV. V was clipped by 3 bases and J by 3 bases, with 12 bases between them. The CDR3 DNA reads TGTGCCAGCAGCTTCAGCAACGGCCACTACGAGCAGTACGTC. It is translated as CASSFSNGHYEQYV.

The V gene is TRBV6-4, the J gene TRBJ2-3; TRBD1 matches at 10 bases. Germline CDR1 and CDR2: MRHNA and SNTAGT. This CDR3 is 15 amino acids long. Trimming removed 5 bases from V and 6 bases from J; junction bases left unmatched: 8. The CDR3 loop is CASSSGTGEGDTQYF. The CDR3 coding sequence is TGTGCCAGCAGTTCCGGGACAGGGGAGGGGGATACGCAGTATTTT.

With regard to this clone: An end of the junction differs from the germline gene, which may be a read error. J is TRBJ2-5 and V is TRBV18; D remains unclear. The CDR3 consists of 11 residues. The germline V gene has CDR1 KGHSH and CDR2 LQKENI. In DNA, the CDR3 is TGTGCCAGCTCGCCCCGAGAGGCCCAGTACTTC. This sequence encodes CASSPREAQYF.